A single sample is the source of the 21 T cell receptor beta chains below, sequenced in a study of T cell changes during pregnancy in multiple sclerosis (dated by TCRdb to the late 2010s). Library generation was performed with the immunoSEQ multiplex PCR assay. TCRdb took this table from immuneACCESS and kept in-frame rearrangements with V and J called. Such tables lack part of the clones; where checked against another copy, unresolved V genes explain under half of the gap, and the rest is unexplained. The sample table holds more than 45,000 clones, of which 85% to 95% were seen once. The ten largest clones add up to 0.91% of the sample. Sequencing was performed on CD4+ T cells from peripheral blood mononuclear cells, taken in the second trimester of pregnancy. The receptors derive from a female donor in good health, enrolled as a control in a pregnancy study.

The rearrangement links TRBV30 to TRBJ1-5, with 7 bases matching TRBD1. V lost 4 bases and J lost 4; bases outside the gene matches: 4. The V gene's germline CDR1 is GTSNPN and CDR2 SVGIG (reference sequence). CDR3 length equals 13 residues. CDR3 coding DNA: TGTGCCTGGAATCGACAGGGAAATCAGCCCCAGCATTTT. This sequence encodes CAWNRQGNQPQHF.

The gene calls are TRBV5-1 and TRBJ2-4; a possible D gene is TRBD2 (5 bases). Per the germline V gene, CDR1 is SGHRS and CDR2 is YFSETQ. The CDR3 loop spans 15 amino acids. Trimming removed 4 bases from V and 2 bases from J, with 13 bases in between. The CDR3 loop is CASSPEVTSKNIQYF. CDR3 nucleotides: TGCGCCAGCAGCCCGGAGGTCACCTCCAAAAACATTCAGTACTTC.

The rearrangement links TRBV6-4 to TRBJ2-3; 7 bases align to TRBD2. The J segment lost 4 bases and the V segment lost 2 bases, leaving 9 bases of the junction unmatched. Per the germline V gene, CDR1 is MRHNA and CDR2 is SNTAGT. The CDR3 is 16 amino acids. The CDR3 DNA is TGTGCCAGCAGTGACAGGGGCGGGAGAAGCCCAGATACGCAGTATTTT. It encodes CASSDRGGRSPDTQYF.

This rearrangement joins TRBV7-6 to TRBJ1-1; D uncertain. From germline, CDR1 is SGHVS and CDR2 FNYEAQ. CDR3 length equals 14 residues. Trimming took off 2 bases at V and 4 bases at J, with 11 bases between the two ends. The CDR3 DNA reads as TGTGCCAGCAGCTTATTACTTTCGCCCACTGAAGCTTTCTTT. Translation: CASSLLLSPTEAFF. Looking up the rest from reference TRBV7-6 and TRBJ1-1 gives the full variable domain: GAGVSQSPRYKVTKRGQDVALRCDPISGHVSLYWYRQALGQGPEFLTYFNYEAQQDKSGLPNDRFSAERPEGSISTLTIQRTEQRDSAMYRCASSLLLSPTEAFFGQGTRLTVV.

The V and J genes are TRBV6-5 and TRBJ2-7, with D perhaps TRBD1 (5 bases). This CDR3 region has 11 residues. Trimming took 8 bases from V and 7 from J, leaving 12 bases between them. Germline lookup yields CDR1 MNHEY and CDR2 SVGAGI. The CDR3 protein is CASGAVGEQYF. The DNA for the CDR3 is TGTGCCAGCGGGGCCGTCGGTGAGCAGTACTTC.

This clone occurred a few times. This sequence joins TRBV14 and TRBJ2-7, with 12 bases identical to TRBD1. The germline V gene has CDR1 SGHDN and CDR2 FVKESK. V shed 4 bases and J 7 bases; nucleotides not matched to a gene: 11. The CDR3 is made up of 16 amino acids. This CDR3 reads CASSPLSGQGAREQYF. In nucleotides, the CDR3 is TGTGCCAGCAGCCCCCTTTCGGGACAGGGGGCTAGAGAGCAGTACTTC.

The chain joins TRBV27 to TRBJ2-6; unclear D gene. Between the trimmed V and J ends, which lost 5 bases and 0 bases, there was a span of 17 bases. This CDR3 contains 18 residues. CDR1 MNHEY and CDR2 SMNVEV come from the germline V gene (reference sequence). The CDR3 loop is CASSPPPVRLSGANVLTF. The CDR3 DNA follows: TGTGCCAGCAGTCCGCCTCCCGTGCGCCTCTCTGGGGCCAACGTCCTGACTTTC.

The chain links TRBV11-3 to TRBJ2-5, with TRBD1 matching 8 bases. The CDR3 sequence is 14 residues long. CDR1 is SGHNT, CDR2 YENEEA, per germline. The V segment lost 2 bases and the J segment 3 bases; nucleotides outside the gene matches: 2. This chain's CDR3 is CASSLRQGKETQYF. The CDR3 DNA reads TGTGCCAGCAGCTTAAGACAGGGGAAAGAGACCCAGTACTTC. The whole variable domain, remainder taken from reference TRBV11-3 and TRBJ2-5, is EAGVVQSPRYKIIEKKQPVAFWCNPISGHNTLYWYLQNLGQGPELLIRYENEEAVDDSQLPKDRFSAERLKGVDSTLKIQPAELGDSAVYLCASSLRQGKETQYFGPGTRLLVL.

The chain has TRBV27 and TRBJ2-7; the D is unclear. The germline V and J ends were trimmed by 3 bases and 1 base, with 13 bases remaining between them. The CDR3 runs 15 residues. Germline CDR1 MNHEY, CDR2 SMNVEV (reference sequence). CDR3: CASSLIVYLSYEQYF. In DNA, the CDR3 is TGTGCCAGCAGTTTGATTGTGTACCTATCCTACGAGCAGTACTTC.

The gene calls are TRBV30 and TRBJ2-7, with 8 bases matching TRBD2. CDR3 length equals 13 residues. J gave up 3 bases and V 2 bases, and 3 bases lay outside the gene matches. Germline values: CDR1 GTSNPN, CDR2 SVGIG (reference sequence). The CDR3 sequence: CAWSTLAGYEQYF. In nucleotides, the CDR3 is TGTGCCTGGAGTACCCTAGCGGGCTACGAGCAGTACTTC. Full variable domain (outside the CDR3, taken from reference TRBV30 and TRBJ2-7): SQTIHQWPATLVQPVGSPLSLECTVEGTSNPNLYWYRQAAGRGLQLLFYSVGIGQISSEVPQNLSASRPQDRQFILSSKKLLLSDSGFYLCAWSTLAGYEQYFGPGTRLTVT.

This chain uses TRBV27 with TRBJ2-1; 8 bases are shared with TRBD2. In germline, CDR1 is MNHEY, CDR2 SMNVEV (reference sequence). This CDR3 spans 20 amino acids. The V segment lost 1 base and the J segment 8 bases; nucleotides outside the gene matches: 22. The CDR3 region has the DNA TGTGCCAGCAGTTTATTCGCCTTAAGGTCCGGGGGGGGCATCGGGGATGAGCAGTTCTTC. Amino acids: CASSLFALRSGGGIGDEQFF.

This clone was recorded a few times. The gene calls are TRBV13 and TRBJ1-4; D may be TRBD1 (5 bases). V was pared by 2 bases and J by 8 bases, with 18 bases between. The length of the CDR3 is 16 residues. Germline V gene sequence: CDR1 PRHDT, CDR2 FYEKMQ (reference sequence). CDR3 sequence: CASSLSGWGGREKLFF. CDR3 nucleotide sequence: TGTGCCAGCAGCTTATCCGGCTGGGGCGGGAGAGAAAAACTGTTTTTT. The full variable domain, in which reference TRBV13 and TRBJ1-4 provide the parts outside the CDR3, is AAGVIQSPRHLIKEKRETATLKCYPIPRHDTVYWYQQGPGQDPQFLISFYEKMQSDKGSIPDRFSAQQFSDYHSELNMSSLELGDSALYFCASSLSGWGGREKLFFGSGTQLSVL.

This chain uses TRBV5-8 with TRBJ1-3; possibly TRBD1 for D (5 bases). The CDR3 length is 13 residues. From germline, CDR1 is SGHTS and CDR2 YDEGEE. Trimming left V 4 bases short and J 3 bases short, with 8 bases between. The CDR3 sequence: CASSQGLGNTIYF. The CDR3 region has the DNA TGTGCCAGCAGCCAGGGACTTGGAAACACCATATATTTT.

V gene TRBV10-2 combines with J gene TRBJ2-4; tentatively, D is TRBD1 (6 bases). V lost 3 bases to trimming and J lost 0 bases, with 12 bases between them. The CDR3 has 16 residues. Germline lookup yields CDR1 WSHSY and CDR2 SAAADI. CDR3 sequence: CASSDGQNLAKNIQYF. CDR3 in DNA: TGCGCCAGCAGTGACGGACAGAATCTAGCCAAAAACATTCAGTACTTC.

This chain connects TRBV28 to TRBJ2-7; the match to TRBD1 covers 9 bases. V gave up 7 bases and J gave up 3 bases; unmatched junction bases: 7. The CDR3 is made up of 14 amino acids. CDR1 and CDR2 from the germline V gene are MDHEN and SYDVKM. The CDR3 sequence: CASTIGGQGYEQYF. In DNA form, the CDR3 reads TGTGCCAGCACCATAGGGGGACAGGGCTACGAGCAGTACTTC.

The chain carries TRBV7-9 and TRBJ2-5, with 8 bases aligning to TRBD2. The germline V gene has CDR1 SEHNR and CDR2 FQNEAQ (reference sequence). This CDR3 comprises 17 residues. V trimming: 5 bases; J trimming: 0 bases; junction bases outside the gene matches: 11. The CDR3 loop reads CASSPQSGRMYQETQYF. The DNA for the CDR3 is TGTGCCAGCAGCCCCCAGAGCGGGAGAATGTACCAAGAGACCCAGTACTTC.

This chain's CDR3 is CASSLDRGVGEAFF. The CDR3 DNA follows: TGTGCCAGCAGCCTAGACAGGGGGGTTGGTGAAGCTTTCTTT. The genes are TRBV7-3 and TRBJ1-1, with 9 nucleotides matching TRBD1. V lost 5 bases and J lost 7; bases outside the gene matches: 8. CDR3 size: 14 residues. In germline, CDR1 is SGHTA, CDR2 FQGTGA.

This clone showed up just once. The chain is built from TRBV21-1 and TRBJ2-7; TRBD1 was called by the table and not checked on the DNA. TRBV21-1 constitutes a pseudogene. The CDR3 spans 18 residues. The CDR3 region is CASSDRLDPGHLLHEQYF. The CDR3 DNA is TGTGCCAGCAGCGATCGACTGGATCCGGGACATCTCCTCCACGAGCAGTACTTC.

The chain combines TRBV7-9 with TRBJ2-5; D not resolved. Germline CDR1 SEHNR, CDR2 FQNEAQ (reference sequence). With 1 base removed from V and 3 bases from J, the gap between germline ends came to 15 bases. This CDR3 is built from 16 residues. The DNA for the CDR3 is TGTGCCAGCAGCTTAGTCGCCCGAGGAAAGAAAGAGACCCAGTACTTC. It translates to CASSLVARGKKETQYF.

The chain joins TRBV25-1 to TRBJ1-2, with 8 bases that match TRBD1. The CDR3 is 13 amino acids. The V and J ends lost 6 bases and 4 bases, in that order; junction bases with no gene match: 4. Germline V gene lookup returns CDR1 MGHDK and CDR2 SYGVNS. The CDR3 is CASSVTGAYGYTF. CDR3 DNA sequence: TGTGCCAGCAGCGTGACAGGGGCCTATGGCTACACCTTC.

This clone was seen a handful of times. V gene TRBV6-1 combines with J gene TRBJ2-5; D perhaps matches TRBD1 (6 bases). The CDR3 is 16 amino acids. V dropped 4 bases and J dropped 2 bases, with 17 bases sitting between them. Per germline, CDR1 MNHNS and CDR2 SASEGT. The CDR3 coding sequence is TGTGCCAGCAGTGGGGACAACCCCAGTGGACAAGAGACCCAGTACTTC. Amino acids: CASSGDNPSGQETQYF.